This T cell receptor (beta chain) emerged from a study of cytotoxic CD8 clonotypes in ibrutinib-treated CLL. Genomic DNA (about 2.2 micrograms) was obtained from cryopreserved PBMCs for construction of TCR beta libraries. Concerning this clone itself: Its antigen is not known.

General study points: Sustained-remission patients were sampled at different times than progressing patients were. Clonality climbed at ibrutinib response, then dropped toward baseline at progression.

The V and J ends lost 0 bases and 1 base respectively, with 12 bases between them. This CDR3 contains 16 residues. Deep sequencing aimed at 1 in 200,000 to 1 in 1 million T cells' resolution. Data came from immunoSEQ multiplex PCR; TCRdb stores just in-frame clones and leaves some out. Of about 84,000 clones listed, about 86% are singletons. The source was PBMCs, collected before ibrutinib treatment. This chain uses TRBV23-1 with TRBJ1-1; D gene uncertain. Being an ORF, TRBV23-1 has a function that is uncertain. This receptor was obtained from a human donor with chronic lymphocytic leukemia. CDR3 coding DNA: TGCGCCAGCAGTCAATCGGAGCAGTTAACGAACACTGAAGCTTTCTTT. Translated: CASSQSEQLTNTEAFF.